These 7 T cell receptor beta chains were sequenced from one sample in a study of breast tumors, draining lymph nodes, adjacent tissues. Using its own MiXCR run on the multiplex PCR reads, TCRdb lists one record per CDR3 protein. This sample yields some 140,000 distinct CDR3 sequences, of which 20% to 25% are seen a single time; roughly 2% belongs to the top ten. The lymph nodes were axillary draining lymph nodes from breast cancer patients. The sequenced sample was axillary lymph node tissue. These receptors all come from a female donor with breast cancer. Some clones in this sample may be carry-over from other donors' samples.

This clonotype was seen at least ten times. This chain joins TRBV29-1 and TRBJ2-3, with 8 bases fitting TRBD2. With 1 base clipped from V and 8 bases from J, the junction kept 11 bases outside the gene matches. Germline CDR1 and CDR2: SQVTM and ANQGSEA. This CDR3 is built from 15 residues. CDR3 sequence reads: CSVEVTGGGGGTQYF. CDR3 in DNA: TGCAGCGTTGAAGTAACGGGAGGGGGAGGGGGTACGCAGTATTTT.

This clonotype has ten or more counts. The chain's CDR3 is CSARYSYLLATDEQFF. CDR3 in DNA: TGCAGTGCTAGATATTCTTATTTACTTGCTACGGATGAGCAGTTCTTC. The chain is built from TRBV20-1 and TRBJ2-1; D uncertain. The CDR3 has 16 amino acids. V shed 2 bases and J shed 8 bases, with 22 bases lying between them. CDR1 DFQATT and CDR2 SNEGSKA come from the germline V gene (reference sequence).

This clonotype has at least ten counts. The DNA for the CDR3 is TGTGCCATCCGAAGACTAGAGTACAATGAGCAGTTCTTC. This translates into CAIRRLEYNEQFF. J is TRBJ2-1 and V is TRBV10-3; possible D gene TRBD2, 6 bases. This CDR3 has 13 amino acids. Germline values: CDR1 ENHRY, CDR2 SYGVKD. The V and J ends lost 8 bases and 4 bases respectively, with 12 bases between them.

This clonotype showed up many times. This chain joins TRBV20-1 and TRBJ2-7; no reliable D call. The CDR3 covers 14 residues. Trimming took off 5 bases at V and 6 bases at J, with 20 bases between the two ends. The germline V gene encodes CDR1 DFQATT and CDR2 SNEGSKA (reference sequence). The DNA of the CDR3 is TGCAGTGCTCTCCCCAGTTTCGGTAGTCTCGAGCAGTACTTC. It encodes CSALPSFGSLEQYF.

The sample holds many counts of this clonotype. The chain is built from TRBV5-4 and TRBJ2-1; TRBD1 aligns across 8 bases. V gave up 3 bases and J gave up 4 bases; unmatched junction bases: 6. There are 15 residues in the CDR3. Germline CDR1 SGHNT, CDR2 YYREEE (reference sequence). In nucleotides, the CDR3 is TGTGCCAGCAGCTCCGGACAGGGCGAATACAATGAGCAGTTCTTC. It codes for CASSSGQGEYNEQFF.

To note about this clonotype: A much larger clone differs by one base, so this may be a read error. This sequence joins TRBV18 and TRBJ2-3; 7 positions agree with TRBD1. Germline CDR1 KGHSH, CDR2 LQKENI. The CDR3 runs to 16 residues. The chain's CDR3 is CASSPGAGGTTDTPYF. In DNA, the CDR3 is TGTGCCAGCTCACCAGGCGCAGGGGGAACCACAGATACGCCGTATTTT.

This clonotype was observed a handful of times. This chain joins TRBV28 and TRBJ2-1; D may correspond to TRBD1 or TRBD2 (5 bases each). Germline V gene lookup returns CDR1 MDHEN and CDR2 SYDVKM. Trimming shortened V by 7 bases and J by 9 bases, and 16 bases separated the two germline ends. The CDR3 totals 13 residues. The CDR3 reads CASTRDGWGEQFF. For the CDR3, the DNA is TGTGCCAGCACCCGGGACGGGTGGGGTGAGCAGTTCTTC.